This T cell receptor (beta chain) was recorded in a study of shared clonotypes between healthy human individuals. Germline CDR1 reads SGHTA; CDR2 reads FQGTGA. This CDR3 is built from 14 residues. V was clipped by 3 bases and J by 2 bases, with 7 bases between them. Naive CD8 isolation took CD45RO-negative cells positively selected for CCR7 and excluded terminally differentiated effector memory CD45RA+ cells. The assay was immunoSEQ multiplex PCR, and TCRdb's table has in-frame clones only and misses some. The sample holds hundreds of thousands of clones, about 96% seen once. J is TRBJ2-2 and V is TRBV7-3, with unresolved D. This receptor was obtained from a woman in her 30s in good health. Input material: naive CD8+ T cells sorted from blood. DNA for the CDR3: TGTGCCAGCAGCTTTGGAGTCAACACCGGGGAGCTGTTTTTT. Protein sequence: CASSFGVNTGELFF. The full variable domain, in which reference TRBV7-3 and TRBJ2-2 provide the parts outside the CDR3, is GAGVSQTPSNKVTEKGKYVELRCDPISGHTALYWYRQSLGQGPEFLIYFQGTGAADDSGLPNDRFFAVRPEGSVSTLKIQRTERGDSAVYLCASSFGVNTGELFFGEGSRLTVL.